This is a list of T cell receptor beta chains from one sample in a study of blood T cells in healthy people across ages. MiXCR, run by TCRdb on the 5' RACE reads, gives a single entry per CDR3 protein. The table records 1.5 million to 2 million distinct CDR3 sequences, 40% to 55% of them present only once. The sequenced sample was blood. The receptors stem from a woman between 40 and 50 years old in good health. CDR3s include the opening cysteine and the closing phenylalanine or tryptophan.

V	J	CDR3
TRBV4-2	TRBJ2-3	CASSLSGVGDTQYF
TRBV7-2	TRBJ2-1	CASSSDSSPNEQFF
TRBV10-3	TRBJ1-1	CAISERTEKNTEAFF
TRBV7-3	TRBJ2-5	CASSQGQGSWETQYF
TRBV20-1	TRBJ2-7	CSARTSGGAYEQYF
TRBV7-9	TRBJ2-4	CASSASGGDLAKNIQYF
TRBV29-1	TRBJ1-2	CSVEGQGPVYGYTF
TRBV5-6	TRBJ1-2	CASGDRPGGYTF
TRBV6-5	TRBJ2-3	CASSYERHGAPGTQYF
TRBV9	TRBJ2-5	CASSVGSAGQETQYF
TRBV5-1	TRBJ1-5	CASSPDGVGQPQHF
TRBV28	TRBJ2-1	CASSFPKGSVNEQFF
TRBV5-1	TRBJ2-7	CASSLGDDNYEQYF
TRBV5-5	.	CASSWGQGISSVYEQYF
TRBV29-1	TRBJ2-6	CSVGPGYGANVLTF
TRBV5-1	TRBJ1-2	CASYDPDLLPNYGYTF
TRBV7-9	TRBJ2-7	CASSLALAGEPSYEQYF
TRBV5-1	TRBJ2-1	CASSPGAGGPGGYNEQFF
TRBV9	TRBJ2-5	CASSVGAHLEQETQYF
TRBV5-6	TRBJ2-4	CASSLRPSGANIQYF
TRBV20-1	TRBJ2-3	CSARAPGTAKSTDTQYF
TRBV18	TRBJ1-5	CASSPGAGNQPQHF
TRBV20-1	TRBJ2-3	CSARVTSSGAQYF
TRBV29-1	TRBJ2-7	CSVGIDEQYF
TRBV7-9	TRBJ1-5	CASSLEGAQPQHF